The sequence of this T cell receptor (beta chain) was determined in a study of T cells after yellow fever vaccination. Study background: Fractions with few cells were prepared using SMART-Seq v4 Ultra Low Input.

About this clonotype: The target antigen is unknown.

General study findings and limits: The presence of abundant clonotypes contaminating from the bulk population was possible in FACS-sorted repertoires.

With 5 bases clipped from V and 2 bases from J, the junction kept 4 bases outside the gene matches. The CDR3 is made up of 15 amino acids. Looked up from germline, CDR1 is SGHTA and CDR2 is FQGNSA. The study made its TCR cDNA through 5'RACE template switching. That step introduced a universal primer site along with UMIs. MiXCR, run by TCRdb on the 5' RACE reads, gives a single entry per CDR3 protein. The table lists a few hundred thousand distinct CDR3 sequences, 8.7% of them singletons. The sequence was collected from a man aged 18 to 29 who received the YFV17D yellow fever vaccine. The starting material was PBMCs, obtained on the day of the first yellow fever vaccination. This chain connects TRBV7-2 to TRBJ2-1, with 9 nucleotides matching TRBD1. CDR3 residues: CASSRGQGPYNEQFF. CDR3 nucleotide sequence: TGTGCCAGCAGCCGGGGACAGGGCCCCTACAATGAGCAGTTCTTC.